Here is one T cell receptor beta chain with its context. The antigen remains undetermined. The data derive from a study of T cell responses to AZD1222 COVID-19 vaccine. Study results and limitations: Most donors were white British and more were female, and clonal diversity was possibly underestimated. The reported proportion of spike-specific TCRs targeting unmutated variant regions was nearly half. Recipients of AZD1222 seropositive at baseline numbered only 6 or 7. Vaccine-associated CD4 TCRs ranged over spike, dominating at 160-218 and 743-854.

Repertoires were generated with immunoSEQ multiplex PCR, while TCRdb's copy carries only in-frame clones and drops some. The data hold fewer than 200,000 clones, with roughly 91% observed a single time. The CDR3 loop spans 16 amino acids. Per the germline V gene, CDR1 is KGHSH and CDR2 is LQKENI. With 5 bases clipped from V and 4 bases from J, the junction kept 9 bases outside the gene matches. This receptor was obtained from an adult in good health. V is TRBV18 and J is TRBJ2-5, with 11 bases matching TRBD1. This specimen consisted of peripheral blood, obtained on day 0 of AZD1222 vaccination. CDR3 region: CASSVRGQGAGETQYF. As DNA, the CDR3 is TGTGCCAGCTCAGTACGAGGACAGGGGGCAGGAGAGACCCAGTACTTC.